The rows below give T cell receptor beta chains drawn from one sample of a study of beta chain features in type 1 diabetes. Measured with immunoSEQ multiplex PCR; TCRdb has only the in-frame clones, and not every one. This table holds about 140,000 clones, roughly 9.3% found once. Sequenced input: central memory CD4+ T cells from blood. These receptors were taken from a middle-aged woman in good health. The CDR3 runs from the conserved cysteine through the conserved F or W. The D gene is left open where the match is weak. Only part of the rows carry a size: once, few, many, or a class if the clone is expanded.

d_gene: -; j_gene: TRBJ2-5; abundance: few; v_gene: TRBV10-2; CDR3aa: CASLDGQGGLETQYF; CDR3nt: TGCGCCAGCCTTGACGGACAGGGAGGGTTAGAGACCCAGTACTTC
d_gene: TRBD1; j_gene: TRBJ2-7; abundance: -; v_gene: TRBV12-5; CDR3aa: CASGPDRGGEQYF; CDR3nt: TGTGCTAGTGGACCCGACAGGGGGGGCGAGCAGTACTTC
d_gene: TRBD2; j_gene: TRBJ2-7; abundance: -; v_gene: TRBV6-6; CDR3aa: CASSTYTSGAYEQYF; CDR3nt: TGTGCCAGCAGCACATACACTAGCGGGGCCTACGAGCAGTACTTC
d_gene: TRBD1; j_gene: TRBJ1-6; abundance: few; v_gene: TRBV13; CDR3aa: CASSGRTGIHSPLHF; CDR3nt: TGTGCCAGCAGCGGAAGGACAGGTATTCATTCACCCCTCCACTTT
d_gene: TRBD2; j_gene: TRBJ2-1; abundance: few; v_gene: TRBV9; CDR3aa: CASSAPGLAGGPSSYNEQFF; CDR3nt: TGTGCCAGCAGCGCCCCGGGACTAGCGGGGGGCCCGAGCTCCTACAATGAGCAGTTCTTC
d_gene: TRBD1; j_gene: TRBJ1-2; abundance: -; v_gene: TRBV6-5; CDR3aa: CASTSLSTGNYGYTF; CDR3nt: TGTGCCAGCACCTCACTATCGACAGGGAACTATGGCTACACCTTC
d_gene: -; j_gene: TRBJ1-2; abundance: -; v_gene: TRBV7-8; CDR3aa: CASSPGGTGANYGYTF; CDR3nt: TGTGCCAGCAGCCCCGGAGGGACTGGAGCTAACTATGGCTACACCTTC
d_gene: -; j_gene: TRBJ2-5; abundance: -; v_gene: TRBV2; CDR3aa: CASSLQGKETQYF; CDR3nt: TGTGCCAGCAGTCTACAGGGAAAAGAGACCCAGTACTTC
d_gene: TRBD1; j_gene: TRBJ2-3; abundance: few; v_gene: TRBV29-1; CDR3aa: CSGIQGLNTQYF; CDR3nt: TGCAGCGGGATACAGGGGCTAAATACGCAGTATTTT
d_gene: -; j_gene: TRBJ1-5; abundance: few; v_gene: TRBV18; CDR3aa: CASSPGGGQQPQHF; CDR3nt: TGTGCCAGCTCACCGGGGGGGGGCCAGCAGCCCCAGCATTTT
d_gene: TRBD2; j_gene: TRBJ2-1; abundance: few; v_gene: TRBV11-3; CDR3aa: CASVLAGGNEQFF; CDR3nt: TGTGCCAGCGTCCTAGCGGGGGGCAATGAGCAGTTCTTC
d_gene: -; j_gene: TRBJ2-7; abundance: few; v_gene: TRBV6-5; CDR3aa: CASSYSASSYEQYF; CDR3nt: TGTGCCAGCAGTTACTCGGCCAGCTCCTACGAGCAGTACTTC
d_gene: -; j_gene: TRBJ2-7; abundance: few; v_gene: TRBV5-8; CDR3aa: CASSLGTSGLQEQYF; CDR3nt: TGTGCCAGCAGCTTGGGGACATCAGGCCTACAGGAGCAGTACTTC
d_gene: TRBD2; j_gene: TRBJ2-1; abundance: -; v_gene: TRBV27; CDR3aa: CASSRTGTSGYNEQFF; CDR3nt: TGTGCCAGCAGTCGAACCGGGACTAGCGGTTACAATGAGCAGTTCTTC
d_gene: TRBD1; j_gene: TRBJ2-3; abundance: -; v_gene: TRBV18; CDR3aa: CASSRQGAGSTDTQYF; CDR3nt: TGTGCCAGCTCCCGACAGGGGGCAGGTTCGACAGATACGCAGTATTTT
d_gene: -; j_gene: TRBJ2-3; abundance: -; v_gene: TRBV4-1; CDR3aa: CASSQEDTDTQYF; CDR3nt: TGCGCCAGCAGCCAGGAGGACACAGATACGCAGTATTTT
d_gene: TRBD2; j_gene: TRBJ2-3; abundance: -; v_gene: TRBV7-9; CDR3aa: CASSLPSGGLEDTQYF; CDR3nt: TGTGCCAGCAGCTTGCCTAGCGGGGGCCTTGAAGATACGCAGTATTTT
d_gene: TRBD1; j_gene: TRBJ2-5; abundance: many; v_gene: TRBV10-3; CDR3aa: CAISRGLGETQYF; CDR3nt: TGTGCCATCAGTAGGGGGCTCGGGGAGACCCAGTACTTC
d_gene: -; j_gene: TRBJ1-2; abundance: -; v_gene: TRBV19; CDR3aa: CASSLEGAEAYGYTF; CDR3nt: TGTGCCAGCTCGTTAGAGGGTGCCGAAGCCTATGGCTACACCTTC
d_gene: -; j_gene: TRBJ2-3; abundance: many; v_gene: TRBV7-9; CDR3aa: CASTLEVSQYF; CDR3nt: TGTGCCAGCACCTTGGAGGTCAGCCAGTATTTT
d_gene: -; j_gene: TRBJ2-3; abundance: many; v_gene: TRBV7-2; CDR3aa: CATRGVGTDTQYF; CDR3nt: TGTGCCACCCGCGGGGTAGGCACAGATACGCAGTATTTT
d_gene: -; j_gene: TRBJ2-4; abundance: -; v_gene: TRBV2; CDR3aa: CASSEAEGGKNIQYF; CDR3nt: TGTGCCAGCAGTGAAGCGGAGGGTGGCAAAAACATTCAGTACTTC
d_gene: TRBD1; j_gene: TRBJ2-5; abundance: few; v_gene: TRBV7-2; CDR3aa: CASSGQGGKTQYF; CDR3nt: TGTGCCAGCAGCGGACAGGGAGGAAAGACCCAGTACTTC
d_gene: TRBD1; j_gene: TRBJ1-6; abundance: few; v_gene: TRBV18; CDR3aa: CASSPPSTGESPLHF; CDR3nt: TGTGCCAGCTCACCACCCTCGACAGGGGAATCACCCCTCCACTTT
d_gene: TRBD1; j_gene: TRBJ1-1; abundance: -; v_gene: TRBV27; CDR3aa: CASSPGQGGANTEAFF; CDR3nt: TGTGCCAGCAGTCCGGGACAGGGAGGGGCGAACACTGAAGCTTTCTTT
d_gene: TRBD2; j_gene: TRBJ2-3; abundance: many; v_gene: TRBV7-2; CDR3aa: CASSYRASGTDTQYF; CDR3nt: TGTGCCAGCAGCTACCGGGCTAGCGGAACAGATACGCAGTATTTT
d_gene: -; j_gene: TRBJ2-7; abundance: few; v_gene: TRBV4-3; CDR3aa: CASSQAYRNAYEQYF; CDR3nt: TGCGCCAGCAGCCAAGCATACAGGAATGCCTACGAGCAGTACTTC
d_gene: -; j_gene: TRBJ2-7; abundance: many; v_gene: TRBV7-6; CDR3aa: CASTQVEGGYEQYF; CDR3nt: TGTGCCAGCACTCAAGTGGAGGGAGGCTACGAGCAGTACTTC
d_gene: -; j_gene: TRBJ2-3; abundance: -; v_gene: TRBV14; CDR3aa: CASSQALGGTDTQYF; CDR3nt: TGTGCCAGCAGCCAAGCATTGGGGGGTACAGATACGCAGTATTTT
d_gene: -; j_gene: TRBJ1-2; abundance: -; v_gene: TRBV7-8; CDR3aa: CASSLNPEAGYTF; CDR3nt: TGTGCCAGCAGCTTAAATCCCGAGGCTGGCTACACCTTC
d_gene: -; j_gene: TRBJ1-1; abundance: -; v_gene: TRBV18; CDR3aa: CASSLFGEAAFF; CDR3nt: TGTGCCAGCTCCCTATTCGGGGAGGCAGCTTTCTTT
d_gene: TRBD1; j_gene: TRBJ2-1; abundance: -; v_gene: TRBV27; CDR3aa: CASSLVFTGGRYNEQFF; CDR3nt: TGTGCCAGCAGTTTAGTTTTCACAGGGGGCAGGTACAATGAGCAGTTCTTC
d_gene: -; j_gene: TRBJ1-5; abundance: -; v_gene: TRBV10-3; CDR3aa: CATRSGTLKQPQHF; CDR3nt: TGTGCCACCCGTTCCGGGACTTTAAAACAGCCCCAGCATTTT
d_gene: -; j_gene: TRBJ2-1; abundance: -; v_gene: TRBV5-8; CDR3aa: CASSRVGGEQFF; CDR3nt: TGTGCCAGCAGCCGGGTGGGGGGTGAGCAGTTCTTC
d_gene: TRBD1; j_gene: TRBJ2-5; abundance: many; v_gene: TRBV7-9; CDR3aa: CASSSGQGFRETQYF; CDR3nt: TGTGCCAGCAGCTCCGGACAGGGTTTTCGAGAGACCCAGTACTTC
d_gene: TRBD2; j_gene: TRBJ2-7; abundance: -; v_gene: TRBV11-2; CDR3aa: CASSLAGGGLSYEQYF; CDR3nt: TGTGCCAGCAGCTTAGCTGGGGGGGGACTCTCCTACGAGCAGTACTTC
d_gene: -; j_gene: TRBJ2-7; abundance: -; v_gene: TRBV2; CDR3aa: CASSGSYEQYF; CDR3nt: TGTGCCAGCAGTGGCAGCTACGAGCAGTACTTC
d_gene: TRBD1; j_gene: TRBJ1-2; abundance: -; v_gene: TRBV5-6; CDR3aa: CASSGTTGDEGYTF; CDR3nt: TGTGCCAGCAGCGGTACTACAGGGGATGAGGGCTACACCTTC
d_gene: -; j_gene: TRBJ2-3; abundance: -; v_gene: TRBV28; CDR3aa: CASSFPGADTQYF; CDR3nt: TGTGCCAGCAGTTTTCCAGGGGCAGATACGCAGTATTTT
d_gene: TRBD2; j_gene: TRBJ2-7; abundance: few; v_gene: TRBV6-1; CDR3aa: CASSVAGQRQYF; CDR3nt: TGTGCCAGCAGTGTAGCGGGGCAACGGCAGTACTTC
d_gene: -; j_gene: TRBJ1-2; abundance: -; v_gene: TRBV7-2; CDR3aa: CASSLARGEGNTF; CDR3nt: TGTGCCAGCAGCTTAGCCAGGGGCGAAGGGAACACCTTC
d_gene: TRBD2; j_gene: TRBJ2-3; abundance: few; v_gene: TRBV5-1; CDR3aa: CASQRGGNTDTQYF; CDR3nt: TGCGCCAGCCAGCGGGGGGGAAACACAGATACGCAGTATTTT
d_gene: -; j_gene: TRBJ1-2; abundance: -; v_gene: TRBV9; CDR3aa: CASSVAAGADYGYTF; CDR3nt: TGTGCCAGCAGCGTAGCCGCAGGGGCGGACTATGGCTACACCTTC
d_gene: -; j_gene: TRBJ2-5; abundance: few; v_gene: TRBV25-1; CDR3aa: CASSGLGATGKTQYF; CDR3nt: TGTGCCAGCAGCGGATTGGGGGCCACGGGAAAGACCCAGTACTTC
d_gene: -; j_gene: TRBJ2-2; abundance: -; v_gene: TRBV25-1; CDR3aa: CASSENVGQPTNTGELFF; CDR3nt: TGTGCCAGCAGTGAAAATGTTGGACAGCCGACGAACACCGGGGAGCTGTTTTTT
d_gene: -; j_gene: TRBJ1-1; abundance: -; v_gene: TRBV19; CDR3aa: CASSGRGNTEAFF; CDR3nt: TGTGCCAGTAGCGGACGGGGGAACACTGAAGCTTTCTTT
d_gene: -; j_gene: TRBJ2-7; abundance: few; v_gene: TRBV20-1; CDR3aa: CSALFPYEQYF; CDR3nt: TGCAGTGCCTTGTTCCCCTACGAGCAGTACTTC
d_gene: TRBD1; j_gene: TRBJ1-1; abundance: many; v_gene: TRBV4-3; CDR3aa: CASSRQGATNTEAFF; CDR3nt: TGCGCCAGCAGCCGCCAGGGGGCTACGAACACTGAAGCTTTCTTT